Listed here are 27 T cell receptor beta chains from one sample, sequenced in a study of a mutant IDH1 vaccine in newly diagnosed glioma. Described time point: baseline, week 1 (first vaccination visit). Treatment denoted: pre-vaccination baseline after standard-of-care therapy. Sequencing was performed with immunoSEQ multiplex PCR; in TCRdb, only in-frame clones are kept and a portion is missing. The sample lists approximately 54,000 clones, approximately 80% occurring once. The sample here was PBMCs, taken from a glioma patient treated with radiotherapy, temozolomide or both. These receptors all come from a man aged 18 to 29 with glioma.

The chain employs TRBV27 and TRBJ2-1; D tentatively fits TRBD1 or TRBD2 (5 bases each). CDR1 is MNHEY and CDR2 is SMNVEV in the germline V gene (reference sequence). The CDR3 sequence is 11 residues long. V lost 3 bases and J 15 bases, leaving 12 bases between the germline ends. CDR3 amino acids: CASSLGTLRFF. DNA of the CDR3: TGTGCCAGCAGTTTGGGGACCCTGAGGTTCTTC.

The chain carries TRBV5-1 and TRBJ2-2, with 7 bases that match TRBD2. The CDR3 contains 18 residues. Germline CDR1 reads SGHRS; CDR2 reads YFSETQ. V gave up 3 bases and J gave up 5 bases; unmatched junction bases: 16. Here the CDR3 DNA reads TGCGCCAGCAGCTCCCGTCTAATGGTAGCGGGTGGAACCGGGGAGCTGTTTTTT. This gives the protein CASSSRLMVAGGTGELFF.

The chain employs TRBV30 and TRBJ1-5, with a tentative D call TRBD1 (5 bases). Per the germline V gene, CDR1 is GTSNPN and CDR2 is SVGIG (reference sequence). Trimming shortened V by 3 bases and J by 5 bases, and 8 bases separated the two germline ends. CDR3 length: 12 residues. The CDR3: CAWRAGDQPQHF. The CDR3 nucleotides are TGTGCCTGGAGGGCGGGGGATCAGCCCCAGCATTTT.

The chain couples TRBV30 to TRBJ1-4; a weak D match, TRBD1 (5 bases). Deletions cut 0 bases from V and 7 bases from J, with 15 bases between. CDR3 size: 15 residues. Per germline, CDR1 GTSNPN and CDR2 SVGIG (reference sequence). For the CDR3, the DNA is TGTGCCTGGAGTGTACGCCAGGGTTATGGTGAAAAACTGTTTTTT. Amino acid sequence: CAWSVRQGYGEKLFF. The variable domain in full, completed from reference TRBV30 and TRBJ1-4, reads SQTIHQWPATLVQPVGSPLSLECTVEGTSNPNLYWYRQAAGRGLQLLFYSVGIGQISSEVPQNLSASRPQDRQFILSSKKLLLSDSGFYLCAWSVRQGYGEKLFFGSGTQLSVL.

The chain employs TRBV13 and TRBJ2-7, with D unresolved. V gave up 4 bases and J gave up 0 bases, with 7 bases separating them. The CDR3 runs 13 residues. The germline CDR1 and CDR2 sequences are PRHDT and FYEKMQ (reference sequence). The CDR3 loop reads CASSYSVSYEQYF. DNA for the CDR3: TGTGCCAGCAGCTACAGCGTCTCCTACGAGCAGTACTTC.

The gene calls are TRBV19 and TRBJ2-7; D might be TRBD1 or TRBD2, each matching 6 bases. Germline V gives CDR1 LNHDA, CDR2 SQIVND (reference sequence). V was trimmed by 9 bases and J by 1 base, leaving 16 bases between them. The CDR3 covers 14 residues. The CDR3 coding sequence is TGTGCCAGCAAAAGGGGGGCTAATTCCTACGAGCAGTACTTC. It codes for CASKRGANSYEQYF.

This chain connects TRBV4-1 to TRBJ1-1, with unresolved D. Germline loops: CDR1 MGHRA, CDR2 YSYEKL. V was shortened by 4 bases and J by 3 bases, with 24 bases between the two germline ends. The CDR3 loop spans 18 amino acids. The CDR3, as DNA: TGCGCCAGCAGCCGACAACCATTGGGGAATCGGGGAGACACTGAAGCTTTCTTT. This codes for CASSRQPLGNRGDTEAFF.

This chain connects TRBV18 to TRBJ2-7; 7 bases agree with TRBD1. In germline, CDR1 is KGHSH, CDR2 LQKENI. There are 16 residues in the CDR3. Germline trimming cut 4 bases from V and 3 bases from J; bases unmatched to any gene: 12. In DNA form, the CDR3 reads TGTGCCAGCTCACAGGATACAGGGGTTCCTATCTACGAGCAGTACTTC. This codes for CASSQDTGVPIYEQYF.

The chain combines TRBV30 with TRBJ2-1; TRBD2 is a possible D gene (6 bases). Trimming took 1 base from V and 11 from J, leaving 12 bases between them. Germline CDR1 and CDR2: GTSNPN and SVGIG (reference sequence). The CDR3 loop spans 12 amino acids. DNA of the CDR3: TGTGCCTGGAGTGGGGGGGATTCGCAGCAGTTCTTC. Translation: CAWSGGDSQQFF. Full variable domain (rest looked up from reference TRBV30 and TRBJ2-1): SQTIHQWPATLVQPVGSPLSLECTVEGTSNPNLYWYRQAAGRGLQLLFYSVGIGQISSEVPQNLSASRPQDRQFILSSKKLLLSDSGFYLCAWSGGDSQQFFGPGTRLTVL.

V usage is TRBV9 and J usage is TRBJ1-4; possibly TRBD1 for D (5 bases). The V gene's germline CDR1 is SGDLS and CDR2 YYNGEE. The CDR3 consists of 17 residues. V was clipped by 3 bases and J by 2 bases, with 17 bases between them. CDR3 sequence: CASSENRPGTTNEKLFF. The CDR3 nucleotides read TGTGCCAGCAGCGAAAATCGGCCAGGGACCACTAATGAAAAACTGTTTTTT.

The gene calls are TRBV4-3 and TRBJ2-7; 11 nucleotides align to TRBD2. The junction had 0 bases not matched to a gene; V was cut back by 0 bases and J by 2 bases. This CDR3 spans 15 amino acids. Per the germline V gene, CDR1 is LGHNA and CDR2 is YSLEER. CDR3 region: CASSQDSGRAYEQYF. CDR3 DNA: TGCGCCAGCAGCCAAGATAGCGGGAGGGCCTACGAGCAGTACTTC.

This rearrangement joins TRBV5-4 to TRBJ1-2; D gene uncertain. CDR1 is SGHNT and CDR2 is YYREEE in the germline V gene (reference sequence). CDR3 length: 15 amino acids. The V gene lost 2 bases and the J gene lost 7 bases, with 18 bases spanning the gap. CDR3 bases: TGTGCCAGCAGCTTAGGAGACCAAGGGATTGGTGGCTACACCTTC. This encodes CASSLGDQGIGGYTF.

This chain connects TRBV12-5 to TRBJ1-6; a possible D gene is TRBD1 (5 bases). The CDR3 contains 13 residues. Trimming cost V 1 base and J 7 bases, with 5 bases left between them. Germline-derived CDR1 and CDR2 are LGHNT and FRNRAP. CDR3 in amino acids: CASGLGGNSPLHF. CDR3 sequence (DNA): TGTGCTAGTGGTTTGGGGGGGAATTCACCCCTCCACTTT. Full variable domain (rest looked up from reference TRBV12-5 and TRBJ1-6): DARVTQTPRHKVTEMGQEVTMRCQPILGHNTVFWYRQTMMQGLELLAYFRNRAPLDDSGMPKDRFSAEMPDATLATLKIQPSEPRDSAVYFCASGLGGNSPLHFGNGTRLTVT.

J is TRBJ1-2 and V is TRBV13, with D unresolved. Germline V gene sequence: CDR1 PRHDT, CDR2 FYEKMQ (reference sequence). V was cut by 3 bases and J by 4 bases, with 9 bases left in between. This CDR3 is built from 13 residues. The CDR3 region is CASSFTGTYGYTF. The CDR3 DNA follows: TGTGCCAGCAGCTTTACGGGAACCTATGGCTACACCTTC.

This chain links TRBV5-1 with TRBJ1-1; D might be TRBD1 (5 bases). This CDR3 spans 15 amino acids. Trimming stripped 4 bases from V and 1 base from J, with 14 bases between. CDR1 and CDR2 (germline): SGHRS, YFSETQ. This chain's CDR3 is CASSPDGHSNTEAFF. The CDR3, as DNA: TGCGCCAGCAGCCCGGACGGACACTCGAACACTGAAGCTTTCTTT.

J is TRBJ2-3 and V is TRBV4-3, with 9 bases matching TRBD2. Germline V gene sequence: CDR1 LGHNA, CDR2 YSLEER. CDR3 length: 16 residues. The V segment lost 0 bases and the J segment 4 bases; nucleotides outside the gene matches: 5. The chain's CDR3 is CASSQDLAGGADTQYF. The CDR3 DNA sequence: TGCGCCAGCAGCCAAGATCTTGCGGGGGGGGCAGATACGCAGTATTTT.

The chain has TRBV7-2 and TRBJ1-4; 8 positions agree with TRBD1. Looked up from germline, CDR1 is SGHTA and CDR2 is FQGNSA. The CDR3 contains 16 residues. The V segment lost 1 base and the J segment 7 bases; nucleotides outside the gene matches: 8. Here the CDR3 reads CASSLGIPGGSEKLFF. CDR3 in DNA: TGTGCCAGCAGCTTAGGTATCCCAGGGGGCAGTGAAAAACTGTTTTTT.

This chain connects TRBV19 to TRBJ1-1, with a tentative D call TRBD1 (5 bases). V was trimmed by 4 bases and J by 5 bases, leaving 8 bases between them. The germline V gene has CDR1 LNHDA and CDR2 SQIVND (reference sequence). The CDR3 has 12 amino acids. The CDR3 region has the DNA TGTGCCAGTAGTACAGGGAGGACTGAAGCTTTCTTT. Amino acid sequence: CASSTGRTEAFF.

The chain is built from TRBV7-2 and TRBJ2-3; D is ambiguous. Trimming removed 4 bases from V and 5 bases from J, with 4 bases in between. The germline CDR1 and CDR2 sequences are SGHTA and FQGNSA. The CDR3 length is 11 residues. The DNA for the CDR3 is TGTGCCAGCAGCTACCTAGATACGCAGTATTTT. This encodes CASSYLDTQYF.

This chain connects TRBV6-5 to TRBJ1-2, with D perhaps matching TRBD1 (5 bases). This CDR3 comprises 16 residues. V was clipped by 4 bases and J by 1 base, with 16 bases between them. CDR1 is MNHEY and CDR2 is SVGAGI in the germline V gene. The CDR3: CASSSGGSRVNYGYTF. The CDR3 nucleotides are TGTGCCAGCAGTTCAGGCGGGAGCAGGGTTAACTATGGCTACACCTTC.

The chain couples TRBV9 to TRBJ1-1; a possible D gene is TRBD1 (6 bases). There are 15 residues in the CDR3. The germline V gene has CDR1 SGDLS and CDR2 YYNGEE. V gave up 4 bases and J gave up 1 base, with 14 bases separating them. Here the CDR3 DNA reads TGTGCCAGCAGCACTATACAGGGACAGAACACTGAAGCTTTCTTT. Protein sequence: CASSTIQGQNTEAFF.

This rearrangement joins TRBV2 to TRBJ1-2, with 9 bases lining up with TRBD1. This CDR3 is 15 amino acids long. The V segment lost 5 bases and the J segment 1 base; nucleotides outside the gene matches: 5. The V gene's germline CDR1 is SNHLY and CDR2 FYNNEI. The chain's CDR3 is CASSLQGARNYGYTF. Here the CDR3 DNA reads TGTGCCAGCAGTTTACAGGGGGCGCGTAACTATGGCTACACCTTC.

Only a few counts were recorded for this clone. This chain joins TRBV19 and TRBJ1-1; D gene uncertain. Germline V gives CDR1 LNHDA, CDR2 SQIVND (reference sequence). Trimming cost V 5 bases and J 7 bases, with 14 bases left between them. The CDR3 consists of 13 residues. CDR3 bases: TGTGCCAGTAGTCGGATGATTTTTGATGAAGCTTTCTTT. Its translation is CASSRMIFDEAFF.

The rearrangement links TRBV7-9 to TRBJ1-4, with 8 nucleotides matching TRBD1. The CDR3 has 15 amino acids. Germline V gene sequence: CDR1 SEHNR, CDR2 FQNEAQ (reference sequence). J gave up 5 bases and V 6 bases, and 8 bases lay outside the gene matches. Here the CDR3 reads CASSSDRGLNEKLFF. The CDR3 coding sequence is TGTGCCAGCAGTTCAGACAGGGGCTTAAATGAAAAACTGTTTTTT.

A single count supports this clone. As DNA, the CDR3 is TGTGCCAGCAGCTTGGTAGGACAGGGGAACACCATATATTTT. This translates into CASSLVGQGNTIYF. The J gene is TRBJ1-3, the V gene TRBV5-6; 9 bases map to TRBD1. Germline V gives CDR1 SGHDT, CDR2 YYEEEE. The CDR3 covers 14 residues. V shed 0 bases, J shed 7 bases, and the junction held 2 bases outside the gene matches.

This sequence joins TRBV5-1 and TRBJ1-3, with D perhaps matching TRBD1 (6 bases). Germline values: CDR1 SGHRS, CDR2 YFSETQ. This CDR3 region has 17 residues. Trimming left V 0 bases short and J 0 bases short, with 13 bases between. For the CDR3, the DNA is TGCGCCAGCAGCTTGGCTGAACCAGGGGCCTCTGGAAACACCATATATTTT. Encoded protein: CASSLAEPGASGNTIYF.

This chain uses TRBV30 with TRBJ1-5; D unresolved. This CDR3 is 13 amino acids long. From germline, CDR1 is GTSNPN and CDR2 SVGIG (reference sequence). Trimming pared 0 bases from V and 0 bases from J, leaving 3 bases between. CDR3 coding DNA: TGTGCCTGGAGTGTAGATAGCAATCAGCCCCAGCATTTT. It encodes CAWSVDSNQPQHF.